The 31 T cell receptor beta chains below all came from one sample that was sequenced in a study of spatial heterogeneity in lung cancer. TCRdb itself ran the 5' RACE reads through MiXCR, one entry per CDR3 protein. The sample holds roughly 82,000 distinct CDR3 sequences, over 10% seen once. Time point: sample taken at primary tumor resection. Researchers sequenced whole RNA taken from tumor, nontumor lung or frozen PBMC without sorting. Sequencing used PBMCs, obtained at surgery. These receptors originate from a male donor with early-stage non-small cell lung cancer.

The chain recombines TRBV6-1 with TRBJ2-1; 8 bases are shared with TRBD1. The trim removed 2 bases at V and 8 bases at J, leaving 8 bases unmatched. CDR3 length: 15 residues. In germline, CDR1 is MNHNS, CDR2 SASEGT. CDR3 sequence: CASSESAGGLYEQFF. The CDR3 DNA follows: TGTGCCAGCAGTGAATCGGCAGGGGGCCTCTATGAGCAGTTCTTC.

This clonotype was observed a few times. The DNA for the CDR3 is TGTGCCAGCAGCCCCGGGACAGGGAACACTGAAGCTTTCTTT. Translated, it gives CASSPGTGNTEAFF. V usage is TRBV9 and J usage is TRBJ1-1; 8 nucleotides line up with TRBD1. Germline V gives CDR1 SGDLS, CDR2 YYNGEE. The CDR3 extends over 14 amino acids. Germline trimming cut 4 bases from V and 1 base from J; bases unmatched to any gene: 3.

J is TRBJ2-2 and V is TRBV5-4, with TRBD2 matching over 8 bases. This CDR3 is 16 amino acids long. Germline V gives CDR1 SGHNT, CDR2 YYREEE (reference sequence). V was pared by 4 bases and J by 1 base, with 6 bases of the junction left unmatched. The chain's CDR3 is CASSPRTSLNTGELFF. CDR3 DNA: TGTGCCAGCAGCCCAAGGACTAGCCTGAACACCGGGGAGCTGTTTTTT.

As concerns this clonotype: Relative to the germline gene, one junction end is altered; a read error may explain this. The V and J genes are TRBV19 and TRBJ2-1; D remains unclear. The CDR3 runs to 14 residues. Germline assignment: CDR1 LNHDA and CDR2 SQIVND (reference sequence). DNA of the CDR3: TGTGCCAGTAGTATCCACCAACACTTCAATGGGCAGTTCTTC. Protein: CASSIHQHFNGQFF.

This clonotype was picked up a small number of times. CDR3 in DNA: TGTGCCAGCAGCCCAGGCGGACTAGCGGGAGGAAGCACTTACGAGCAGTACTTC. This encodes CASSPGGLAGGSTYEQYF. The chain carries TRBV7-3 and TRBJ2-7, with 14 bases aligning to TRBD2. Germline V gene data show CDR1 as SGHTA and CDR2 as FQGTGA. The CDR3 spans 18 residues. J was trimmed by 4 bases and V by 5 bases; bases with no gene match: 13. The full variable domain, its missing parts supplied by reference TRBV7-3 and TRBJ2-7, is GAGVSQTPSNKVTEKGKYVELRCDPISGHTALYWYRQSLGQGPEFLIYFQGTGAADDSGLPNDRFFAVRPEGSVSTLKIQRTERGDSAVYLCASSPGGLAGGSTYEQYFGPGTRLTVT.

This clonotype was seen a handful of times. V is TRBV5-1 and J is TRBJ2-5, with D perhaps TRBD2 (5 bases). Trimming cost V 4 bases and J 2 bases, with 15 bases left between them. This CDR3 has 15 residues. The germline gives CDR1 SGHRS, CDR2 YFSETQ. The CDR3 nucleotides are TGCGCCAGCAGCCCAAGGCCGCGGACTCAAGAGACCCAGTACTTC. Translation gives CASSPRPRTQETQYF.

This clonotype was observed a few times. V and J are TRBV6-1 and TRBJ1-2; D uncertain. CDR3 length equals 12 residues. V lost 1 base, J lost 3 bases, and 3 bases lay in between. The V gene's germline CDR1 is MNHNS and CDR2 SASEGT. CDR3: CASSEGDYGYTF. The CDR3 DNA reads TGTGCCAGCAGTGAAGGGGACTATGGCTACACCTTC.

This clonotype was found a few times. The CDR3 is CASSLADHLTDTQYF. DNA of the CDR3: TGTGCCAGCAGCTTAGCGGACCATTTGACAGATACGCAGTATTTT. This chain joins TRBV7-8 and TRBJ2-3, with unresolved D. Trimming left V 0 bases short and J 3 bases short, with 10 bases between. Germline-derived CDR1 and CDR2 are SGHVS and FQNEAQ. The length of the CDR3 is 15 residues.

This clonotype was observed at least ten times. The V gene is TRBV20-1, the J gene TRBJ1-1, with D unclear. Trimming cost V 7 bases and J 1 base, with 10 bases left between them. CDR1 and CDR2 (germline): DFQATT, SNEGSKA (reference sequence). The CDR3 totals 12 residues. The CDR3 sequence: CSGAAPNTEAFF. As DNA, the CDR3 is TGCAGTGGGGCAGCTCCGAACACTGAAGCTTTCTTT.

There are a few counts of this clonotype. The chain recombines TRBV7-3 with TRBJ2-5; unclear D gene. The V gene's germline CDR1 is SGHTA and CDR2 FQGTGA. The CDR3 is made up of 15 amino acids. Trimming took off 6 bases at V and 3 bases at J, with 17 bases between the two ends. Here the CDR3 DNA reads TGTGCCAGCAGGGAAACCCCGGGCCTGGAAGAGACCCAGTACTTC. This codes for CASRETPGLEETQYF.

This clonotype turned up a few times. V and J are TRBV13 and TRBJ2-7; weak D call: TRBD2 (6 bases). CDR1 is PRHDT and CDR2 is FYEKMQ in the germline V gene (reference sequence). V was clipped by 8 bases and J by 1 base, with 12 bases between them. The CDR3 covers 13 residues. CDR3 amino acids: CASLIRGSYEQYF. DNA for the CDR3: TGTGCCAGCCTCATTCGGGGGTCCTACGAGCAGTACTTC. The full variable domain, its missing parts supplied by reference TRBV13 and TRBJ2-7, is AAGVIQSPRHLIKEKRETATLKCYPIPRHDTVYWYQQGPGQDPQFLISFYEKMQSDKGSIPDRFSAQQFSDYHSELNMSSLELGDSALYFCASLIRGSYEQYFGPGTRLTVT.

CDR3 region: CASTPVHPGEQYF. CDR3 nucleotides: TGTGCCAGCACCCCAGTCCACCCGGGGGAGCAGTACTTC. The rearrangement links TRBV28 to TRBJ2-7; D might be TRBD2 (5 bases). Germline values: CDR1 MDHEN, CDR2 SYDVKM. The CDR3 loop spans 13 amino acids. Trimming stripped 7 bases from V and 7 bases from J, with 17 bases between.

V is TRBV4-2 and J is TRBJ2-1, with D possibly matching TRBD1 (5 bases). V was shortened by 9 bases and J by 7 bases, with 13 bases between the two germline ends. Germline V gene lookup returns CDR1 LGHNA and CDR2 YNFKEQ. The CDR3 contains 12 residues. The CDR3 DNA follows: TGTGCCAGTCAGGGAAGAGCGAATGAGCAGTTCTTC. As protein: CASQGRANEQFF.

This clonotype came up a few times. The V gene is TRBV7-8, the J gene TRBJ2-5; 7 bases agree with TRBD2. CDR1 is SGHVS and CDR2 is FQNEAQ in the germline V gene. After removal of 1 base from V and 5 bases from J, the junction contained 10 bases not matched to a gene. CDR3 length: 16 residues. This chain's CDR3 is CASSLGPRDYWETQYF. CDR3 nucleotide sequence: TGTGCCAGCAGCTTAGGGCCCCGGGACTATTGGGAGACCCAGTACTTC.

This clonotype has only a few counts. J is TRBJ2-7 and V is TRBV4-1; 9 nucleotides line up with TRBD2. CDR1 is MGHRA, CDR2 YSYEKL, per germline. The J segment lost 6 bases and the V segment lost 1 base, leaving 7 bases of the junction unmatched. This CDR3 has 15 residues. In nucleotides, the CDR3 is TGCGCCAGCAGCCAAGGTCAGGGACTAGCCGCCGAGCAGTACTTC. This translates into CASSQGQGLAAEQYF.

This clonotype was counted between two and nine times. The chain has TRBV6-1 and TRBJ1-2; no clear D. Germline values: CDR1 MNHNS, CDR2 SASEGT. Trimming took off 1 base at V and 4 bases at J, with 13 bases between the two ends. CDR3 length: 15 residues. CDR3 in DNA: TGTGCCAGCAGTGAAGACGCCAGCTTAAGCTATGGCTACACCTTC. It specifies CASSEDASLSYGYTF.

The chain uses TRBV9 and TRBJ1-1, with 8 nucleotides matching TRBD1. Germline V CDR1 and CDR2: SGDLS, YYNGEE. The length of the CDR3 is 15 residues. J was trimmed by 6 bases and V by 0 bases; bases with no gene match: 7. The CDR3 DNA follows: TGTGCCAGCAGCGTAGGTGAGACAGGGGTAGCTGAAGCTTTCTTT. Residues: CASSVGETGVAEAFF.

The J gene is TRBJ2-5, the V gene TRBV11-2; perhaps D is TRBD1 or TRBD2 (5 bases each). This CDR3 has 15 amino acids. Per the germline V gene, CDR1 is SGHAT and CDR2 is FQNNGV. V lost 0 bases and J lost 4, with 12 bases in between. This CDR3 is CASSLEASGGETQYF. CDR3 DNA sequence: TGTGCCAGCAGCTTAGAGGCCAGTGGGGGAGAGACCCAGTACTTC.

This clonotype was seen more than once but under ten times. CDR3 in DNA: TGTGCCAGCAGTGTAGGACGAATCGAAGAGACCCAGTACTTC. It codes for CASSVGRIEETQYF. This rearrangement joins TRBV2 to TRBJ2-5; D call uncertain. CDR3 length equals 14 residues. Germline lookup yields CDR1 SNHLY and CDR2 FYNNEI. Trimming pared 4 bases from V and 3 bases from J, leaving 12 bases between. The entire variable domain, with the rest obtained from reference TRBV2 and TRBJ2-5, is as follows: EPEVTQTPSHQVTQMGQEVILRCVPISNHLYFYWYRQILGQKVEFLVSFYNNEISEKSEIFDDQFSVERPDGSNFTLKIRSTKLEDSAMYFCASSVGRIEETQYFGPGTRLLVL.

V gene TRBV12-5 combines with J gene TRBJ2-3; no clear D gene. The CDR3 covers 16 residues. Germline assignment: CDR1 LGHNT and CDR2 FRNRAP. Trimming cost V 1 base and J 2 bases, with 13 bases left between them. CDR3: CASGLGSSSATDTQYF. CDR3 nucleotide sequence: TGTGCTAGTGGTTTGGGCAGTAGCTCGGCCACAGATACGCAGTATTTT.

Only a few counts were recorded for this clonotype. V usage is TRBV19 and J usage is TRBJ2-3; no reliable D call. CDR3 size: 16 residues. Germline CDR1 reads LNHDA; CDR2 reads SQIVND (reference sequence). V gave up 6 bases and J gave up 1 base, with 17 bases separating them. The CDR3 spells CASSRRHSTRTDTQYF. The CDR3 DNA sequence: TGTGCCAGTAGCCGCAGACATTCCACCCGCACAGATACGCAGTATTTT.

CDR3 protein: CASSVRDRGRNGELFF. CDR3 nucleotides: TGTGCCAGCAGCGTACGGGACAGGGGGCGGAACGGGGAGCTGTTTTTT. The chain carries TRBV5-4 and TRBJ2-2; 12 nucleotides agree with TRBD1. The germline V gene encodes CDR1 SGHNT and CDR2 YYREEE (reference sequence). Trimming cost V 4 bases and J 7 bases; bases outside gene matches: 8. CDR3 length: 16 amino acids.

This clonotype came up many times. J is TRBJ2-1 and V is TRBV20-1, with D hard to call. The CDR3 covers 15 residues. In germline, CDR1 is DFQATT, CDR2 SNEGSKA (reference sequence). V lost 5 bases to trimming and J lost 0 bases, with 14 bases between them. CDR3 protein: CSAQGSEASYNEQFF. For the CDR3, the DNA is TGCAGTGCTCAAGGGTCAGAGGCCTCCTACAATGAGCAGTTCTTC.

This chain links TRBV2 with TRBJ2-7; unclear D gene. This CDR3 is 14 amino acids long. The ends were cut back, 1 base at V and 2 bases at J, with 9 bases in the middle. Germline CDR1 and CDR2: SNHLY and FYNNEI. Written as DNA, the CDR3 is TGTGCCAGCAGTGAAGGTAGCTTCCCCTACGAGCAGTACTTC. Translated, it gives CASSEGSFPYEQYF.

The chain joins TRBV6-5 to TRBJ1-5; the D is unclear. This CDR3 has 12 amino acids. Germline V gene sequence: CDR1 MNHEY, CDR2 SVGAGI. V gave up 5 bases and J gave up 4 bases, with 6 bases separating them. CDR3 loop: CASSRKNQPQHF. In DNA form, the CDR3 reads TGTGCCAGCAGTCGAAAGAATCAGCCCCAGCATTTT.

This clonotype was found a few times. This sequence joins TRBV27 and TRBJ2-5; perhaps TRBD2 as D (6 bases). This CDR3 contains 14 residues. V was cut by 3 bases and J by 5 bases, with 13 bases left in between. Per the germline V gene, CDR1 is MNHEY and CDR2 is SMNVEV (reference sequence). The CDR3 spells CASSLGGPGETQYF. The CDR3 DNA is TGTGCCAGCAGTTTGGGGGGTCCGGGGGAGACCCAGTACTTC.

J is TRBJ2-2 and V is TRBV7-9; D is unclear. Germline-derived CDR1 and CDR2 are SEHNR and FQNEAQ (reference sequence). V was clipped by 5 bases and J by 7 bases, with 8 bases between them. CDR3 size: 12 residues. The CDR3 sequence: CASSVTRGELFF. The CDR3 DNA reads TGTGCCAGCAGCGTGACTCGCGGGGAGCTGTTTTTT.

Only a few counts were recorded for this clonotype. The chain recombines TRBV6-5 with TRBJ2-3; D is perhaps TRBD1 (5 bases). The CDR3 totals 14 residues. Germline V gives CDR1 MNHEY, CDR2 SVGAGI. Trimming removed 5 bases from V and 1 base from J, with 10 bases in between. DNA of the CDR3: TGTGCCAGCAGTAAAATGACAGGCACAGATACGCAGTATTTT. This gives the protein CASSKMTGTDTQYF.

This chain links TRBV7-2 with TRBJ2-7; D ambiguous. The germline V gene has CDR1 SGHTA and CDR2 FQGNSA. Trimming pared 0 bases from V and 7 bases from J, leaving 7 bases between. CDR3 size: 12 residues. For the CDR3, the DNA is TGTGCCAGCAGCTTAGCCCAGAGGGAGCAGTACTTC. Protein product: CASSLAQREQYF.

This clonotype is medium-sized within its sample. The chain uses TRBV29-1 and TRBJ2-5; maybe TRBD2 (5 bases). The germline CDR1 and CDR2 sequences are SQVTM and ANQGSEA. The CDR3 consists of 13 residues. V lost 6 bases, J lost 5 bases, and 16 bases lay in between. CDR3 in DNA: TGCAGCGTGGAGGACTGGTTAGGCGAGACCCAGTACTTC. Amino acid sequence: CSVEDWLGETQYF.

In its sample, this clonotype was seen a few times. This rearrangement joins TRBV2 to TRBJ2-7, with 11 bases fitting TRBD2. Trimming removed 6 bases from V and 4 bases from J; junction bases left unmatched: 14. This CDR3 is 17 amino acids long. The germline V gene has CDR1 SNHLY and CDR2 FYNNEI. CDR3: CASSGGPRLAGQYEQYF. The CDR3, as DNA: TGTGCCAGCAGCGGTGGCCCACGACTAGCGGGACAATACGAGCAGTACTTC.